Presented here are 23 T cell receptor beta chains from one specimen sequenced in a study of beta chain features in type 1 diabetes. The study's findings and limits: Among patients with Type 1 diabetes, TCRB CDR3s were moderately but significantly shorter in every one of the four CD4+ subsets.

The sequenced template was cDNA made from the entire isolated RNA. Sequencing used immunoSEQ multiplex PCR; TCRdb keeps in-frame clones, though not all of them. The sample lists 300,000 or so clones; roughly a tenth were seen once. Their cognate antigens are unknown. Sequences were obtained from central memory CD4+ T cells from blood. The receptors originated from a man younger than 40 with type 1 diabetes.

The rearrangement uses TRBV27 and TRBJ1-6; no definite D call. CDR1 and CDR2 (germline): MNHEY, SMNVEV (reference sequence). The CDR3 extends over 13 amino acids. V was clipped by 3 bases and J by 0 bases, with 0 bases between them. In DNA form, the CDR3 reads TGTGCCAGCAGTTTCTCCTATAATTCACCCCTCCACTTT. Amino acid sequence: CASSFSYNSPLHF.

This clone was seen only a few times. This rearrangement joins TRBV7-2 to TRBJ2-1; D is possibly TRBD1 or TRBD2 (5 bases each). This CDR3 contains 14 residues. Germline-derived CDR1 and CDR2 are SGHTA and FQGNSA. With 4 bases removed from V and 9 bases from J, the gap between germline ends came to 16 bases. In DNA, the CDR3 is TGTGCCAGCAGCTCCGGCTTTGGGGGAAGTGAGCAGTTCTTC. It encodes CASSSGFGGSEQFF.

The chain joins TRBV6-6 to TRBJ2-3; D remains unclear. Germline CDR1 and CDR2: MNHNY and SVGAGI (reference sequence). V lost 6 bases and J lost 0, with 16 bases in between. The CDR3 covers 16 residues. The CDR3 protein is CASSSPSGPSTDTQYF. The CDR3 DNA sequence: TGTGCCAGCAGCTCCCCCTCGGGCCCTAGCACAGATACGCAGTATTTT.

This clone came up a few times. The chain has TRBV6-5 and TRBJ2-4; 8 bases line up with TRBD1. With V trimmed by 7 bases and J by 7 bases, 6 bases remained unmatched. Germline CDR1 and CDR2: MNHEY and SVGAGI. CDR3 length: 13 amino acids. Here the CDR3 reads CASTTGVGNIQYF. CDR3 DNA sequence: TGTGCCAGCACGACAGGGGTGGGGAACATTCAGTACTTC.

This clone has just a few counts. The chain carries TRBV28 and TRBJ1-6; D uncertain. The CDR3 has 15 residues. V shed 2 bases and J shed 7 bases, with 12 bases lying between them. In germline, CDR1 is MDHEN, CDR2 SYDVKM. The CDR3 region has the DNA TGTGCCAGCAGTTTAATGGGATTCCGGAATTCACCCCTCCACTTT. Translated: CASSLMGFRNSPLHF.

This clone was seen only a few times. At one of its ends the junction is not consistent with the germline gene, which may arise from a read error. Other DNA sequences of this sample code for an identical CDR3. The rearrangement joins TRBV7-7 to TRBJ1-1; D is unclear. In germline, CDR1 is SSHAT, CDR2 FNYEAQ (reference sequence). The CDR3 is 13 residues long. The DNA of the CDR3 is TGTGCTAGCAGCTTAGCCGGGAACACTGAAGCTTTCTTT. This encodes CASSLAGNTEAFF. Based on the CDR3 plus reference TRBV7-7 and TRBJ1-1, the full variable domain is GAGVSQSPRYKVTKRGQDVTLRCDPISSHATLYWYQQALGQGPEFLTYFNYEAQPDKSGLPSDRFSAERPEGSISTLTIQRTEQRDSAMYRCASSLAGNTEAFFGQGTRLTVV.

The rearrangement joins TRBV14 to TRBJ2-1; D unclear. Trimming removed 4 bases at V and 9 bases at J, with 31 bases between. This CDR3 contains 19 residues. Per germline, CDR1 SGHDN and CDR2 FVKESK. The CDR3 loop is CASSPGTASIPLSPVEQFF. In nucleotides, the CDR3 is TGTGCCAGCAGCCCCGGTACGGCCTCGATACCACTATCCCCTGTTGAGCAGTTCTTC.

This clone was found a few times. J is TRBJ2-1 and V is TRBV4-3, with TRBD2 identical over 13 bases. Per the germline V gene, CDR1 is LGHNA and CDR2 is YSLEER. This CDR3 is 16 amino acids long. With 4 bases clipped from V and 5 bases from J, the junction kept 5 bases outside the gene matches. CDR3 nucleotide sequence: TGCGCCAGCAGCCTTACTAGCGGGGGGGCAGACAATGAGCAGTTCTTC. Protein sequence: CASSLTSGGADNEQFF.

In this sample, this clone turned up a few times. The rearrangement links TRBV11-2 to TRBJ2-2, with 8 bases identical to TRBD2. Germline V CDR1 and CDR2: SGHAT, FQNNGV. Trimming at V came to 10 bases and at J to 0 bases, leaving 10 bases not matched to a gene. The CDR3 spans 16 residues. The CDR3 bases are TGTGCCACCACGTTCCTCGGGGGGGCGAACACCGGGGAGCTGTTTTTT. Its translation: CATTFLGGANTGELFF.

This clone was observed a few times. Other nucleotide sequences from this sample produce the same CDR3. V usage is TRBV5-1 and J usage is TRBJ1-4; D gene uncertain. V lost 3 bases and J lost 8, with 14 bases in between. Germline assignment: CDR1 SGHRS and CDR2 YFSETQ. The CDR3 consists of 14 residues. The CDR3 coding sequence is TGCGCCAGCAGCTCGGGAACCAGAGGAGAAAAACTGTTTTTT. It is translated as CASSSGTRGEKLFF.

This clone was counted between two and nine times. The chain couples TRBV9 to TRBJ1-2; perhaps TRBD1 as D (6 bases). V dropped 1 base and J dropped 8 bases, with 18 bases sitting between them. This CDR3 is 15 amino acids long. Germline V gene lookup returns CDR1 SGDLS and CDR2 YYNGEE. CDR3 sequence: CASSVTPLTGSGYTF. Written as DNA, the CDR3 is TGTGCCAGCAGCGTAACCCCTCTTACAGGGTCGGGCTACACCTTC.

This chain joins TRBV9 and TRBJ1-3; no clear D. V dropped 3 bases and J dropped 2 bases, with 12 bases sitting between them. CDR3 length: 15 amino acids. Germline V gives CDR1 SGDLS, CDR2 YYNGEE. The CDR3 DNA follows: TGTGCCAGCAGCGCCAGCGATGTGACTGGAAACACCATATATTTT. Protein product: CASSASDVTGNTIYF. The whole variable domain, remainder taken from reference TRBV9 and TRBJ1-3, is DSGVTQTPKHLITATGQRVTLRCSPRSGDLSVYWYQQSLDQGLQFLIQYYNGEERAKGNILERFSAQQFPDLHSELNLSSLELGDSALYFCASSASDVTGNTIYFGEGSWLTVV.

A few counts support this clone. This rearrangement joins TRBV10-3 to TRBJ2-6; D not resolved. V was cut by 3 bases and J by 0 bases, with 18 bases left in between. This CDR3 has 19 amino acids. Looked up from germline, CDR1 is ENHRY and CDR2 is SYGVKD. The CDR3 is CAISDPASPGASGANVLTF. CDR3 bases: TGTGCCATCAGTGACCCGGCCAGCCCCGGTGCCTCTGGGGCCAACGTCCTGACTTTC.

This clone has ten or more counts. The chain uses TRBV19 and TRBJ1-1; 7 bases line up with TRBD1. J gave up 10 bases and V 4 bases, and 15 bases lay outside the gene matches. Germline V gives CDR1 LNHDA, CDR2 SQIVND (reference sequence). There are 15 residues in the CDR3. In DNA form, the CDR3 reads TGTGCCAGTAGTACATACCCGGGACAGCAGAATGGAGCTTTCTTT. It yields the protein CASSTYPGQQNGAFF.

The chain recombines TRBV9 with TRBJ1-2; D might be TRBD1 (5 bases). In germline, CDR1 is SGDLS, CDR2 YYNGEE. CDR3 length equals 14 residues. V lost 3 bases, J lost 3 bases, and 12 bases lay in between. In DNA form, the CDR3 reads TGTGCCAGCAGCGGAACCGGGACCCACTATGGCTACACCTTC. This sequence encodes CASSGTGTHYGYTF.

The CDR3 protein is CASSPGHISYEQYF. The CDR3 DNA sequence: TGTGCCAGCAGCCCGGGACACATCTCCTACGAGCAGTACTTC. The chain combines TRBV7-2 with TRBJ2-7, with D possibly being TRBD1 (6 bases). Per germline, CDR1 SGHTA and CDR2 FQGNSA. Between the trimmed V and J ends, which lost 5 bases and 0 bases, there was a span of 11 bases. CDR3 size: 14 residues.

This clone was picked up a small number of times. This chain connects TRBV5-1 to TRBJ2-7; D is unresolved. The CDR3 is made up of 14 amino acids. The V gene lost 2 bases and the J gene lost 2 bases, with 11 bases spanning the gap. CDR1 SGHRS and CDR2 YFSETQ come from the germline V gene. The CDR3 DNA follows: TGCGCCAGCAGCTTCGACATAGATACCTACGAGCAGTACTTC. Its translation is CASSFDIDTYEQYF. Combining the CDR3 with reference TRBV5-1 and TRBJ2-7 gives the whole variable domain KAGVTQTPRYLIKTRGQQVTLSCSPISGHRSVSWYQQTPGQGLQFLFEYFSETQRNKGNFPGRFSGRQFSNSRSEMNVSTLELGDSALYLCASSFDIDTYEQYFGPGTRLTVT.

A few counts support this clone. Written as DNA, the CDR3 is TGTGCCAGCAGTTTAAGGGGCGGGACAGGCAGTCCCACCTTC. The encoded protein is CASSLRGGTGSPTF. This rearrangement joins TRBV28 to TRBJ1-2, with TRBD1 identical over 8 bases. The CDR3 has 14 residues. Trimming at V came to 2 bases and at J to 13 bases, leaving 12 bases not matched to a gene. Per germline, CDR1 MDHEN and CDR2 SYDVKM.

Here the CDR3 DNA reads TGTGCCATCAGCACAGGGGATTCTGAAGCTTTCTTT. It codes for CAISTGDSEAFF. The chain recombines TRBV10-3 with TRBJ1-1; 7 nucleotides agree with TRBD1. Germline V gene data show CDR1 as ENHRY and CDR2 as SYGVKD. V lost 6 bases and J lost 6; bases outside the gene matches: 4. The CDR3 sequence is 12 residues long.

This clone has only a few counts. The V gene is TRBV7-2, the J gene TRBJ2-6; D is ambiguous. The CDR3 is made up of 16 amino acids. The V end lost 1 base, the J end lost 2 bases, and 9 bases lay between the germline ends. Germline CDR1 reads SGHTA; CDR2 reads FQGNSA. The CDR3 DNA sequence: TGTGCCAGCAGCTTAGAGTCCAACGCTGGGGCCAACGTCCTGACTTTC. Protein product: CASSLESNAGANVLTF.

The table lists this clone with a few counts. The same CDR3 is also encoded by other DNA sequences in this sample. The genes are TRBV7-2 and TRBJ2-5; 8 bases align to TRBD2. Germline-derived CDR1 and CDR2 are SGHTA and FQGNSA. This CDR3 contains 13 residues. J lost 3 bases, V lost 5 bases, and 2 bases had no gene match. The CDR3 DNA follows: TGTGCCAGCAGCCTGGGACTAGAAGAGACCCAGTACTTC. It yields the protein CASSLGLEETQYF. Complete variable domain (other parts from reference TRBV7-2 and TRBJ2-5): GAGVSQSPSNKVTEKGKDVELRCDPISGHTALYWYRQSLGQGLEFLIYFQGNSAPDKSGLPSDRFSAERTGGSVSTLTIQRTQQEDSAVYLCASSLGLEETQYFGPGTRLLVL.

This clone was detected a few times. The J gene is TRBJ1-1, the V gene TRBV7-2; tentative D call: TRBD1 (6 bases). Germline V CDR1 and CDR2: SGHTA, FQGNSA. The CDR3 runs to 16 residues. V dropped 0 bases and J dropped 4 bases, with 15 bases sitting between them. CDR3 protein: CASSLAGGSFVTEAFF. CDR3 nucleotide sequence: TGTGCCAGCAGCTTAGCGGGGGGCTCGTTCGTCACTGAAGCTTTCTTT.

This rearrangement joins TRBV5-6 to TRBJ2-5; possibly TRBD1 for D (5 bases). V lost 1 base to trimming and J lost 6 bases, with 10 bases between them. Looked up from germline, CDR1 is SGHDT and CDR2 is YYEEEE. This CDR3 spans 13 amino acids. The CDR3 DNA follows: TGTGCCAGCAGCTTGTTTCAGGGAAAGACCCAGTACTTC. Translation gives CASSLFQGKTQYF.